This TCR beta chain emerged from a study of blood T cell repertoires in COVID-19. Turning to the study itself: COVID-19 samples, acute and convalescent, were from the United States, Italy and Spain. Nucleic acid was either cDNA or gDNA, and it came from T cells, B-cell-depleted T cells, or PBMCs.

Methods used by the authors: For nucleated cells, counts were estimated from reference gene primer amplification. Measured with immunoSEQ multiplex PCR; TCRdb has only the in-frame clones, and not every one. V, J and clone size were drawn from that table, and D and trimming were deduced from the DNA. Of 200,000 to 300,000 clones listed, approximately 90% are singletons. V was clipped by 3 bases and J by 0 bases; unmatched bases: 11. CDR1 is SNHLY, CDR2 FYNNEI, per germline. The CDR3 sequence is 18 residues long. Clinical history as reported by participants underpinned cohort assignment. This TCR derives from a woman in her thirties or forties with acute COVID-19. Sequenced: PBMCs or T cells enriched from blood (not recorded which). V gene TRBV2 combines with J gene TRBJ2-3, with 8 bases identical to TRBD2. The CDR3 DNA sequence: TGTGCCAGCAGTGATTTTCGGATAGCGGGATCTAGCACAGATACGCAGTATTTT. It codes for CASSDFRIAGSSTDTQYF.